The 9 T cell receptor beta chains below were found in one sample sequenced in a study of PD-L1 blockade in urothelial cancer. Measured with immunoSEQ multiplex PCR; TCRdb has only the in-frame clones, and not every one. The data hold tens of thousands of clones, with around 90% observed a single time. Time point denoted: pretreatment peripheral blood. The sample in question was PBMCs, obtained around atezolizumab (anti-PD-L1) treatment. These receptor sequences come from a man aged 55 to 69 with urothelial cancer.

V usage is TRBV7-6 and J usage is TRBJ2-7; TRBD1 matches at 12 bases. The V gene's germline CDR1 is SGHVS and CDR2 FNYEAQ. The CDR3 totals 18 residues. V gave up 0 bases and J gave up 4 bases; unmatched junction bases: 10. The CDR3 here is CASSLAQGTGGDKYEQYF. The CDR3 region has the DNA TGTGCCAGCAGCTTAGCCCAAGGGACAGGGGGCGATAAATACGAGCAGTACTTC. The full variable domain, completed using reference TRBV7-6 and TRBJ2-7, is GAGVSQSPRYKVTKRGQDVALRCDPISGHVSLYWYRQALGQGPEFLTYFNYEAQQDKSGLPNDRFSAERPEGSISTLTIQRTEQRDSAMYRCASSLAQGTGGDKYEQYFGPGTRLTVT.

The chain links TRBV7-9 to TRBJ1-5; the D gene is possibly TRBD1 (5 bases). The CDR3 has 16 amino acids. Trimming shortened V by 1 base and J by 4 bases, and 14 bases separated the two germline ends. CDR1 is SEHNR, CDR2 FQNEAQ, per germline (reference sequence). The CDR3: CASSLGAGTTNQPQHF. CDR3 DNA: TGTGCCAGCAGCTTAGGGGCAGGGACTACAAATCAGCCCCAGCATTTT.

The rearrangement uses TRBV12-2 and TRBJ1-1; the table's TRBD1 call for D was not verified on the DNA. TRBV12-2 constitutes a pseudogene. This CDR3 contains 14 residues. The CDR3: CASRLDGRQDEAFF. CDR3 nucleotides: TGTGCAAGTCGCTTAGACGGTCGGCAGGATGAAGCTTTCTTT.

CDR3 sequence reads: CASRRGTGGNQPQHF. The CDR3 DNA follows: TGTGCCAGCAGACGGGGGACAGGGGGGAATCAGCCCCAGCATTTT. The chain joins TRBV6-6 to TRBJ1-5, with 11 bases aligning to TRBD1. Trimming at V came to 6 bases and at J to 4 bases, leaving 5 bases not matched to a gene. Germline V gene data show CDR1 as MNHNY and CDR2 as SVGAGI (reference sequence). The CDR3 has 15 residues.

V and J are TRBV6-1 and TRBJ1-2; possibly TRBD1 for D (6 bases). Trimming left V 8 bases short and J 5 bases short, with 15 bases between. Germline loops: CDR1 MNHNS, CDR2 SASEGT. This CDR3 contains 13 residues. CDR3 sequence (DNA): TGTGCCAGCGCGGAGGACAGTTGGTATGGCTACACCTTC. It specifies CASAEDSWYGYTF.

Details on this clone: This sample also contains other DNA sequences that code for the same CDR3. The gene calls are TRBV20-1 and TRBJ1-1, with 7 bases fitting TRBD1. Germline trimming cut 3 bases from V and 7 bases from J; bases unmatched to any gene: 2. The CDR3 is made up of 11 amino acids. Germline V lookup: CDR1 DFQATT, CDR2 SNEGSKA (reference sequence). The CDR3 region is CSARRQGEAFF. CDR3 nucleotides: TGCAGTGCTAGGAGACAGGGTGAAGCTTTCTTT.

This chain links TRBV25-1 with TRBJ2-3; possibly TRBD2 for D (5 bases). The V gene lost 2 bases and the J gene lost 3 bases, with 15 bases spanning the gap. CDR3 length equals 16 residues. Germline lookup yields CDR1 MGHDK and CDR2 SYGVNS. Written as DNA, the CDR3 is TGTGCCAGCAGTGAAGGAAGGCTACTAGGAACAGATACGCAGTATTTT. This sequence encodes CASSEGRLLGTDTQYF.

The rearrangement links TRBV6-5 to TRBJ2-5; 10 nucleotides agree with TRBD1. The CDR3 length is 15 residues. The germline gives CDR1 MNHEY, CDR2 SVGAGI. Unmatched junction bases numbered 7, after V lost 5 bases and J lost 4 bases. CDR3 residues: CASSTYGTGVETQYF. CDR3 coding DNA: TGTGCCAGCAGTACCTACGGGACAGGGGTAGAGACCCAGTACTTC.

The CDR3 spells CASSQDWGRDQEKLFF. The DNA of the CDR3 is TGTGCCAGCAGCCAAGACTGGGGGCGCGATCAAGAAAAACTGTTTTTT. The rearrangement joins TRBV5-4 to TRBJ1-4; possibly TRBD1 for D (6 bases). V was clipped by 4 bases and J by 8 bases, with 21 bases between them. The CDR3 runs to 16 residues. Looked up from germline, CDR1 is SGHNT and CDR2 is YYREEE (reference sequence).